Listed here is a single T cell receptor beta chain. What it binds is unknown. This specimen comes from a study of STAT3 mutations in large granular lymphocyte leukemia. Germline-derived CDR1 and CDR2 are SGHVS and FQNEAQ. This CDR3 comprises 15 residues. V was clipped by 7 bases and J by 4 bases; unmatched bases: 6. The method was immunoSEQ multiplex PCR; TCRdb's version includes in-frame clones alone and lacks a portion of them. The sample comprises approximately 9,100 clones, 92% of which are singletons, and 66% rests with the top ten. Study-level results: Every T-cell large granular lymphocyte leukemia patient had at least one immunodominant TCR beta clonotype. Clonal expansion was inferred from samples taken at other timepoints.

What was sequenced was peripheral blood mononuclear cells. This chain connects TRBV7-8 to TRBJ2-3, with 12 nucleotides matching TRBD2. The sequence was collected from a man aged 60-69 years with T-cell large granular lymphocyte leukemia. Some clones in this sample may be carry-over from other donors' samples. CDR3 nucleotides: TGTGCCAGCACCACGACTAGCGGGAGAGCAGATACGCAGTATTTT. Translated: CASTTTSGRADTQYF.